What follows describes a single TCR beta chain. Antigen unknown. Clones were sequenced by immunoSEQ multiplex PCR, and TCRdb holds only the in-frame ones, with some missing. This sample has more than 75,000 clones, with 93% found just once. This specimen comes from a study of siplizumab effects on memory and regulatory T cells. Overall study results and limits: Roughly 75-97% of dividing CD4+ or CD8+ clones were without an attributable naive or memory phenotype. Major contributors to the alloresponse seemed to be naive T cells, which also appeared more diverse than memory cells. Unstimulated subsets captured only a minor fraction of alloreactive clones.

Germline CDR1 is SGHNT and CDR2 is YENEEA. The CDR3 length is 15 residues. The J segment lost 3 bases and the V segment lost 5 bases, leaving 9 bases of the junction unmatched. Sequenced sample: CD8+ T cells sorted from blood. The V call is TRBV11-3, the J call TRBJ2-7; the match to TRBD1 covers 8 bases. This TCR was sampled from a human donor in good health. This CDR3 reads CASSPPGGPFYEQYF. DNA of the CDR3: TGTGCCAGCAGCCCCCCAGGGGGCCCTTTCTACGAGCAGTACTTC.